Listed below are T cell receptor beta chains from one sample, sequenced in a study of control samples from healthy donors and cancer patients. Sequencing was performed with immunoSEQ multiplex PCR; in TCRdb, only in-frame clones are kept and a portion is missing. The data show about 75,000 clones, about 80% seen once. The sequenced material came from blood. All receptors come from a man in his fifties or sixties in good health. CDR3s include the opening cysteine and the closing phenylalanine or tryptophan. The order of the fields is V gene, D gene, J gene, CDR3 DNA, CDR3 protein. The D gene is left open where the match is weak.

>TRBV15|TRBD1|TRBJ1-2
TGTGCCACCTCTCAAGACACGGGACAGGTCTATGGCTACACCTTC
CATSQDTGQVYGYTF
>TRBV5-6|NA|TRBJ1-1
TGTGCCAGCACCACCGGGACTTCAGTTCGGGCTTTCTTT
CASTTGTSVRAFF
>TRBV21-1|NA|TRBJ1-1
TGTGCCACCTGGTGTAACACTGAAGCTTTCTTT
CATWCNTEAFF
>TRBV19|TRBD2|TRBJ2-3
TGTGCCAGTAGTATCGCAGCGGGGCCCACAGATACGCAGTATTTT
CASSIAAGPTDTQYF
>TRBV7-8|TRBD2|TRBJ2-7
TGTGCCAGCAGCTTCTCTAGCGGGAGTTCCTACGAGCAGTACTTC
CASSFSSGSSYEQYF
>TRBV30|NA|TRBJ2-1
TGTGCCTGGAGTGCCGACCCGGGGAATGAGCAGTTCTTC
CAWSADPGNEQFF
>TRBV5-1|NA|TRBJ2-1
TGCGCCAGCAGCTTGGGGACGGGTGAGCAGTTCTTC
CASSLGTGEQFF
>TRBV2|NA|TRBJ1-5
TGTGCCAGCAGTGAACTCGGTCCTACTCAGCCCCAGCATTTT
CASSELGPTQPQHF
>TRBV9|NA|TRBJ2-1
TGTGCCAGCAGCGTAGAGGTGCACGGTCTCTCCTACAATGAGCAGTTCTTC
CASSVEVHGLSYNEQFF
>TRBV2|TRBD2|TRBJ2-5
TGTGCCAGCAGTCGGACTAGCGGAATAATCCAAGAGACCCAGTACTTC
CASSRTSGIIQETQYF
>TRBV24-1|TRBD1|TRBJ2-4
TGTGCCACCAGTGATCCCCGCCGGACAGGGAACATTCAGTACTTC
CATSDPRRTGNIQYF
>TRBV5-1|NA|TRBJ2-5
TGCGCCAGCACCGAACAAGAGACCCAGTACTTC
CASTEQETQYF
>TRBV27|TRBD1|TRBJ2-1
TGTGCCAGCACCTCCGGGACAGTCACTAACAATGAGCAGTTCTTC
CASTSGTVTNNEQFF
>TRBV6-6|TRBD1|TRBJ1-2
TGTGCCAGCAGTCCGCGACAGGGACTTGGCTACACCTTC
CASSPRQGLGYTF
>TRBV4-3|TRBD1|TRBJ1-2
TGCGCCAGCAGCCAAGTTACAGGGGAGCCGATAGGCTACACCTTC
CASSQVTGEPIGYTF
>TRBV6-5|NA|TRBJ1-2
TGTGCCAGCAGTTACCGGGACACGGGCTTTGGCTACACCTTC
CASSYRDTGFGYTF
>TRBV6-2/TRBV6-3|TRBD2|TRBJ2-2
TGTGCCAGCAGCTCCGGGACTAGCGGGCTGAAAACCGGGGAGCTGTTTTTT
CASSSGTSGLKTGELFF
>TRBV2|TRBD1|TRBJ1-1
TGTGCCAGCATAACAGGGGAAAGGGCTGAAGCTTTCTTT
CASITGERAEAFF
>TRBV18|TRBD1|TRBJ1-4
TGTGCCAGCTCACAGGGACAGTTGGTTAATGAAAAACTGTTTTTT
CASSQGQLVNEKLFF
>TRBV5-1|TRBD2|TRBJ2-3
TGCGCCAGCAACTCCGCCGCTAGCGGGAGGACAGATACGCAGTATTTT
CASNSAASGRTDTQYF
>TRBV4-3|NA|TRBJ2-5
TGCGCCAGCAGCCAAGGGGGGGCCCCTGGTGAGACCCAGTACTTC
CASSQGGAPGETQYF
>TRBV6-2/TRBV6-3|TRBD2|TRBJ2-5
TGTGCCAGCAGTTCTCTGTCGGGACTAGCGGGAGAGAGGGGGCAAGAGACCCAGTACTTC
CASSSLSGLAGERGQETQYF
>TRBV9|NA|TRBJ2-2
TGTGCCAGCAGCGTGACTAGTATTGGCACCGGGGAGCTGTTTTTT
CASSVTSIGTGELFF
>TRBV24-1|TRBD1|TRBJ2-1
TGTGCCACCTCCGGTGACAGGGACAATGAGCAGTTCTTC
CATSGDRDNEQFF
>TRBV18|NA|TRBJ2-3
TGTGCCAGCTCACCCATCGGGGGAGCGACCCCCGATACGCAGTATTTT
CASSPIGGATPDTQYF
>TRBV13|NA|TRBJ1-6
TGTGCCAGCAGCTTCAACAGGGATTCACCCCTCCACTTT
CASSFNRDSPLHF